This TCR beta chain originates from a study of T-cell reconstitution after alpha-beta-depleted transplantation in children. Study-wide results and caveats: Fresh T-cell production supplied most of the T-cell counts and diversity seen one year after transplant. Surviving recipient T cells and thymic progenitors accounted for the high day-60 TCRbeta diversity observed in some patients. Reportedly, only several hundred clones from non-depleted graft cells drove alpha-beta T-cell counts at about two months.

Germline-derived CDR1 and CDR2 are SEHNR and FQNEAQ (reference sequence). This CDR3 is built from 16 residues. V was pared by 4 bases and J by 1 base, with 8 bases of the junction left unmatched. Preparation of the TCRbeta library involved a method that used unique molecular identifiers. TCRdb passed the PCR reads through MiXCR, listing each CDR3 protein once. The sample consists of approximately 430,000 distinct CDR3 sequences, roughly 17% of them appearing once. As for this clonotype: The antigen is undetermined.

The J gene is TRBJ2-3, the V gene TRBV7-9; 7 bases line up with TRBD2. Here the sequenced sample was PBMCs, mostly from graft donor cells, taken 360 days after TCRalphabeta/CD19-depleted stem cell transplant. The source is a boy under two years old who had a stem cell transplant for Wiskott-Aldrich syndrome, so the T cells may come from the graft donor. Here the CDR3 reads CASSYTGTTRTDTQYF. CDR3 nucleotide sequence: TGTGCCAGCAGCTACACCGGGACTACCCGCACAGATACGCAGTATTTT.